This passage covers 5 T cell receptor beta chains from one sample sequenced in a study of blood T cell repertoires in COVID-19. This table comes from immunoSEQ multiplex PCR, and its TCRdb copy is limited to in-frame clones, with some not included. The sample yields 150,000 to 200,000 clones, around 84% seen once. The sample consisted of PBMCs or T cells enriched from blood (not recorded which). The source is a man between 35 and 55 years old who had recovered from COVID-19.

The rearrangement links TRBV3-1 (or the pseudogene TRBV3-2) to TRBJ1-3; the match to TRBD1 covers 10 bases. This CDR3 has 17 amino acids. The germline gives CDR1 LGHDT, CDR2 YNNKEL (reference sequence). Germline trimming cut 0 bases from V and 3 bases from J; bases unmatched to any gene: 5. Here the CDR3 reads CASSQDTGQGYGNTIYF. DNA for the CDR3: TGTGCCAGCAGCCAAGATACGGGACAGGGGTATGGAAACACCATATATTTT.

The chain joins TRBV2 to TRBJ1-5; the D is unclear. This CDR3 region has 14 residues. With 3 bases removed from V and 0 bases from J, the gap between germline ends came to 6 bases. Looked up from germline, CDR1 is SNHLY and CDR2 is FYNNEI. This chain's CDR3 is CASSDRSSNQPQHF. The CDR3 nucleotides are TGTGCCAGCAGTGACCGTTCTAGCAATCAGCCCCAGCATTTT.

The chain couples TRBV2 to TRBJ2-5; TRBD1 is a possible D gene (7 bases). V shed 6 bases and J shed 5 bases, with 10 bases lying between them. This CDR3 comprises 12 residues. Germline V CDR1 and CDR2: SNHLY, FYNNEI. The CDR3 coding sequence is TGTGCCAGCAGCGGAGGGGGCGAGACCCAGTACTTC. Encoded protein: CASSGGGETQYF.

The chain couples TRBV19 to TRBJ2-1; TRBD1 matches at 7 bases. This CDR3 has 16 amino acids. V lost 5 bases, J lost 4 bases, and 11 bases stayed unmatched. Germline V gene sequence: CDR1 LNHDA, CDR2 SQIVND (reference sequence). For the CDR3, the DNA is TGTGCCAGTAGTGACCCGGGACAGCACTTTTACAATGAGCAGTTCTTC. It encodes CASSDPGQHFYNEQFF.

The chain combines TRBV7-2 with TRBJ2-7; 7 bases are shared with TRBD1. The CDR3 length is 15 residues. V trimming: 2 bases; J trimming: 5 bases; junction bases outside the gene matches: 9. CDR1 and CDR2 from the germline V gene are SGHTA and FQGNSA. The CDR3 coding sequence is TGTGCCAGCAGCTTAAGATTGACAGGGCAAGACGAGCAGTACGTC. Protein product: CASSLRLTGQDEQYV.